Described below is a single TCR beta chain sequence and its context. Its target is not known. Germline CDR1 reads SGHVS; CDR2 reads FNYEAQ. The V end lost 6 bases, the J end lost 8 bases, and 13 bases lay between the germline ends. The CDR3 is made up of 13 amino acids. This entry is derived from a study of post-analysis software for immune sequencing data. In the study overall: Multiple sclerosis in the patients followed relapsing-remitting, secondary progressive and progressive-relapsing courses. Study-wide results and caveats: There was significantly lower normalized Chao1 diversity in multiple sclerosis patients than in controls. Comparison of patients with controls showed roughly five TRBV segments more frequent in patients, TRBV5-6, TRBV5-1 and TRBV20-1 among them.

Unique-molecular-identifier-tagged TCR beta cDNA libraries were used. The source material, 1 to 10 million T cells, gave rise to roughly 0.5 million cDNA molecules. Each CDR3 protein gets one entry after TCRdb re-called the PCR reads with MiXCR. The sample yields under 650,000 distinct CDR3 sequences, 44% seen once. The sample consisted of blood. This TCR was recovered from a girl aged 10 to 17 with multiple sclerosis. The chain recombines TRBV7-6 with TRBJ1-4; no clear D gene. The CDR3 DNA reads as TGTGCCAGCAGTTTGGGCCCCGGGGAAAAACTGTTTTTT. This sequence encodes CASSLGPGEKLFF. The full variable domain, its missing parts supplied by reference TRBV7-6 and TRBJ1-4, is GAGVSQSPRYKVTKRGQDVALRCDPISGHVSLYWYRQALGQGPEFLTYFNYEAQQDKSGLPNDRFSAERPEGSISTLTIQRTEQRDSAMYRCASSLGPGEKLFFGSGTQLSVL.